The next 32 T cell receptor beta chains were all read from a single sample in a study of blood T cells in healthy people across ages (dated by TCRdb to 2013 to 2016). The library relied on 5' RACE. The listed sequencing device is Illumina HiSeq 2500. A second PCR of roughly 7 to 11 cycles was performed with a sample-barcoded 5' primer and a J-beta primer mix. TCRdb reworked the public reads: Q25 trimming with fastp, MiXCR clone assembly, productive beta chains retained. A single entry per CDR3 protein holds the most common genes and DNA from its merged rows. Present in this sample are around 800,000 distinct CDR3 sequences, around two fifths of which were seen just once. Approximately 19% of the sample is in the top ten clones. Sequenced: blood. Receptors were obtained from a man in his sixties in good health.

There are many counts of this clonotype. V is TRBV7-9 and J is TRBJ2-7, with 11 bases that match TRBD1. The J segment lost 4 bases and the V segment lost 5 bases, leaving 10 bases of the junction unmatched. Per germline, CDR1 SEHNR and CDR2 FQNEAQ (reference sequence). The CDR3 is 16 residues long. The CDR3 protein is CASSPVGQGARYEQYF. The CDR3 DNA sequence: TGTGCCAGCAGCCCCGTAGGACAGGGGGCGCGATACGAGCAGTACTTC.

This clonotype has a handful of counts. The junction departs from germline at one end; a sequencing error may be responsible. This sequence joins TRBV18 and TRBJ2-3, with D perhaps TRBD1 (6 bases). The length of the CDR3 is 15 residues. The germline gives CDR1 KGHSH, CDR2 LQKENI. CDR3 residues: CASSPQGSVTDTQYF. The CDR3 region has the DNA TGTGCCAGCTCTCCACAGGGTTCGGTCACAGATACGCAGTATTTT.

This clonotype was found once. As DNA, the CDR3 is TGTGCCAGCAGCCAAGATATAGCGGGAGCGTGGGATACGCAGTATTTT. Its translation: CASSQDIAGAWDTQYF. The J gene is TRBJ2-3, the V gene TRBV14; TRBD2 aligns across 9 bases. Germline V gene lookup returns CDR1 SGHDN and CDR2 FVKESK. With 0 bases clipped from V and 6 bases from J, the junction kept 7 bases outside the gene matches. There are 16 residues in the CDR3.

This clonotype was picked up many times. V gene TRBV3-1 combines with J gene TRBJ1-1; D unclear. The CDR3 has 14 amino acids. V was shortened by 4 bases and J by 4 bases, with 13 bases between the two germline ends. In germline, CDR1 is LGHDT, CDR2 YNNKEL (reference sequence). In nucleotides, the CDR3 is TGTGCCAGCAGCCCCCGTTCTTGGAGCACTGAAGCTTTCTTT. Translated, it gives CASSPRSWSTEAFF.

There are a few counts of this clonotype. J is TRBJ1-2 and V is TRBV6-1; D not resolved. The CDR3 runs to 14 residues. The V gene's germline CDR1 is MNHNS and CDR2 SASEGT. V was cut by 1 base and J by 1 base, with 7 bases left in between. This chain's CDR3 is CASSEGGNNYGYTF. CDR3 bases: TGTGCCAGCAGTGAAGGAGGAAATAACTATGGCTACACCTTC.

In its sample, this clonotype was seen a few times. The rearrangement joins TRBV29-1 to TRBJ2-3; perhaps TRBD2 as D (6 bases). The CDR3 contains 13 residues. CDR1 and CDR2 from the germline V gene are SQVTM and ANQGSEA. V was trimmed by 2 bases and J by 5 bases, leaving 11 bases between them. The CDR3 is CSVETQGGDTQYF. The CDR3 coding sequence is TGCAGCGTTGAAACTCAGGGAGGAGATACGCAGTATTTT.

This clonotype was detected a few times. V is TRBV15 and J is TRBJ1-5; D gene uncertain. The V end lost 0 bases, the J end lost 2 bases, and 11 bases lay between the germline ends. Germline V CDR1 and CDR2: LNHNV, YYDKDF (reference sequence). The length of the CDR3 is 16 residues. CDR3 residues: CATSRDHLGGNQPQHF. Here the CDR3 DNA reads TGTGCCACCAGCAGAGATCACTTAGGAGGCAATCAGCCCCAGCATTTT.

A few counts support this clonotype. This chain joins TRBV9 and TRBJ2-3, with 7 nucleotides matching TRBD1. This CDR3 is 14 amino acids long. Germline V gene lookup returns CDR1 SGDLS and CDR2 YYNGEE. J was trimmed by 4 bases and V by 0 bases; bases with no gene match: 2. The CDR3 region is CASSVGQGPDTQYF. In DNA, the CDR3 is TGTGCCAGCAGCGTAGGACAGGGTCCAGATACGCAGTATTTT.

Here the CDR3 reads CASSHTAGGGANEQFF. For the CDR3, the DNA is TGTGCCAGCAGCCACACGGCTGGCGGGGGGGCCAATGAGCAGTTCTTC. This chain connects TRBV7-9 to TRBJ2-1, with 9 bases matching TRBD2. The CDR3 spans 16 residues. Trimming took 5 bases from V and 6 from J; bases not matched to a gene: 11. CDR1 and CDR2 (germline): SEHNR, FQNEAQ (reference sequence).

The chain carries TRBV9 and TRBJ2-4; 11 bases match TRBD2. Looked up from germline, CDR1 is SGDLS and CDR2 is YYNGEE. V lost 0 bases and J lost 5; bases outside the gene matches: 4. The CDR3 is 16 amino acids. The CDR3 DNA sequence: TGTGCCAGCAGCGTAGGTAGCGGGGGGGCCGAAAACATTCAGTACTTC. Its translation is CASSVGSGGAENIQYF.

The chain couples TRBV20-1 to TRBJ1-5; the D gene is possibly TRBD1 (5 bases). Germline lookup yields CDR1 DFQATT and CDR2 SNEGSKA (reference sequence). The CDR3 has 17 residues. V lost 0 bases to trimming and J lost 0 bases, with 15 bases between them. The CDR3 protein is CSARDQTGTVSNQPQHF. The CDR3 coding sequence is TGCAGTGCTAGAGATCAGACGGGGACCGTTAGCAATCAGCCCCAGCATTTT.

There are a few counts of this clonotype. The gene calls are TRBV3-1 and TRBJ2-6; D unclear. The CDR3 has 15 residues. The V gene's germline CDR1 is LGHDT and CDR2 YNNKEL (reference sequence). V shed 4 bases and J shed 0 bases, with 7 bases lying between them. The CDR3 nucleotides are TGTGCCAGCAGCCCCTACACCTCTGGGGCCAACGTCCTGACTTTC. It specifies CASSPYTSGANVLTF.

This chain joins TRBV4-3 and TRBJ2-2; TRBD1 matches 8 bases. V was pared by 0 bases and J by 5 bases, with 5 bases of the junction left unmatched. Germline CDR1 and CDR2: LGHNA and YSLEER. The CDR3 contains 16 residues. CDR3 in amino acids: CASSQEWQGATGELFF. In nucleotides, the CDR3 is TGCGCCAGCAGCCAAGAGTGGCAGGGGGCGACCGGGGAGCTGTTTTTT.

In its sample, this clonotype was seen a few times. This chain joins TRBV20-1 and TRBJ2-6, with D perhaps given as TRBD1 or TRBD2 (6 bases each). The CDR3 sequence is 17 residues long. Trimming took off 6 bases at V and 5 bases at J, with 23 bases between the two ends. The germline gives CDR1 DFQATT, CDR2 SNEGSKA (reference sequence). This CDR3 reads CSAAGRTVGGWANVLTF. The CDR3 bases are TGCAGTGCGGCGGGACGGACCGTGGGGGGCTGGGCCAACGTCCTGACTTTC.

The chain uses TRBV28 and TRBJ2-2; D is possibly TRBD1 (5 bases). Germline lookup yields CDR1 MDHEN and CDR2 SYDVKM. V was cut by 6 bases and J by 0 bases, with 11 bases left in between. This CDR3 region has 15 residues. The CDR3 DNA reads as TGTGCCAGCAGCATATTGACAGCGAACACCGGGGAGCTGTTTTTT. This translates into CASSILTANTGELFF.

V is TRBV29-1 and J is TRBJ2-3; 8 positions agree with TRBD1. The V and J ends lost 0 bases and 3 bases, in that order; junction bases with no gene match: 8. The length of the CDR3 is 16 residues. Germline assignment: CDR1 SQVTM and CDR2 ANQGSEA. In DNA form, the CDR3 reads TGCAGCGTTGAAGATCCTCAACAGGGGGGAACAGATACGCAGTATTTT. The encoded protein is CSVEDPQQGGTDTQYF.

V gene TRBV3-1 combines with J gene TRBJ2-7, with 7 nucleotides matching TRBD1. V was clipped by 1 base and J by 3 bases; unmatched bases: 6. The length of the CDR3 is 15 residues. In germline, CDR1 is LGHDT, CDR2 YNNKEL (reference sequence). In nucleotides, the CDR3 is TGTGCCAGCAGCCAAGGGACAGGATCCCACTACGAGCAGTACTTC. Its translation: CASSQGTGSHYEQYF.

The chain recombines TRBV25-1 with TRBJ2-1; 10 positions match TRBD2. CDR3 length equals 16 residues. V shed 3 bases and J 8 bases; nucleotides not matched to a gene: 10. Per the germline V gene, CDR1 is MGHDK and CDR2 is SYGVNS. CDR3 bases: TGTGCCAGCAGTGATTCCAGCGGGGGGGCTCCCCATGAGCAGTTCTTC. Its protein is CASSDSSGGAPHEQFF.

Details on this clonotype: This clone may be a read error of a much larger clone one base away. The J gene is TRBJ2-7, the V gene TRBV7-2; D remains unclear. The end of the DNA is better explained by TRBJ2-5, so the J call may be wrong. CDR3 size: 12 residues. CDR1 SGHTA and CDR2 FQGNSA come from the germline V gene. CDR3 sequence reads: CASGLGSETQYF. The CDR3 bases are TGTGCCAGCGGCTTAGGCTCGGAGACCCAGTACTTC.

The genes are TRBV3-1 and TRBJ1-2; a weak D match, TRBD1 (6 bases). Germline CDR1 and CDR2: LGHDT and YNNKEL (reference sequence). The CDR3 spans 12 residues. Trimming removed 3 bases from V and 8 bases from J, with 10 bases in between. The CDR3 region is CASSQGARGYTF. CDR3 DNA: TGTGCCAGCAGCCAGGGGGCTAGAGGCTACACCTTC.

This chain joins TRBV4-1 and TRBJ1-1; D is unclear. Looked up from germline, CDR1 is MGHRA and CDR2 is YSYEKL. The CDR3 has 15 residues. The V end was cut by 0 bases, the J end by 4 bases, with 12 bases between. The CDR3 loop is CASSQERGGPTEAFF. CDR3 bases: TGCGCCAGCAGCCAAGAGCGGGGAGGGCCCACTGAAGCTTTCTTT.

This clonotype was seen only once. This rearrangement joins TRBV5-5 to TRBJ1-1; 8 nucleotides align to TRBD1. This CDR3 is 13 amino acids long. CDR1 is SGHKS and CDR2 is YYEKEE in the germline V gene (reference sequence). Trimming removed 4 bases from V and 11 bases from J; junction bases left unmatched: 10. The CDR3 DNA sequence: TGTGCCAGCAGCCCCTCCCAGGGGGCGGGCGCTTTCTTT. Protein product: CASSPSQGAGAFF.

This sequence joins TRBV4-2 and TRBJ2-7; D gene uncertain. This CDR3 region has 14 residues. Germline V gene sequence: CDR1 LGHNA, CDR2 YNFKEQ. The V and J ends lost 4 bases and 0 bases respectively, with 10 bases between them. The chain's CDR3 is CASSPQYPSYEQYF. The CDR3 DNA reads TGTGCCAGCAGCCCCCAGTACCCCTCCTACGAGCAGTACTTC.

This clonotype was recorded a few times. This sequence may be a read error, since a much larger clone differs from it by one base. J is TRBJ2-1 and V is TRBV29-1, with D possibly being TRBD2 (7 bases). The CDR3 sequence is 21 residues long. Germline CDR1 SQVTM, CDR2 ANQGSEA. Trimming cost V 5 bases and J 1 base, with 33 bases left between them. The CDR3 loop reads CSVRRSEVLGGIRGSYNEQFF. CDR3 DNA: TGCAGCGTTAGAAGGAGTGAGGTGTTGGGGGGGATAAGGGGGTCCTACAATGAGCAGTTCTTC.

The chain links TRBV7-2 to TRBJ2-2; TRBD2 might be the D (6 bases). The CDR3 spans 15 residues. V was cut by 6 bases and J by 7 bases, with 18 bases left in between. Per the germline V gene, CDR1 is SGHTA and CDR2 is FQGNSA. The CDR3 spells CASRGRRALGGELFF. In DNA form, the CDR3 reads TGTGCCAGCAGGGGTAGGAGGGCGCTAGGCGGGGAGCTGTTTTTT.

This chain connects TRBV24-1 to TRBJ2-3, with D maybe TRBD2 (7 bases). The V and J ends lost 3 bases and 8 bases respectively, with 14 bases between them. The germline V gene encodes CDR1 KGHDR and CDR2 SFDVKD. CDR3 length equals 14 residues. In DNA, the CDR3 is TGTGCCACCAGTGATACGGGGGGCGCGGGTACGCAGTATTTT. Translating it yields CATSDTGGAGTQYF.

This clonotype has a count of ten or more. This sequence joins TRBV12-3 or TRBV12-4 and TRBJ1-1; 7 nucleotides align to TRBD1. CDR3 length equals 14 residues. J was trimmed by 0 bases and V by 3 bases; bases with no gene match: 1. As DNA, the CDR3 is TGTGCCAGCAGTTTCAGGGGGTTGAACACTGAAGCTTTCTTT. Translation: CASSFRGLNTEAFF.

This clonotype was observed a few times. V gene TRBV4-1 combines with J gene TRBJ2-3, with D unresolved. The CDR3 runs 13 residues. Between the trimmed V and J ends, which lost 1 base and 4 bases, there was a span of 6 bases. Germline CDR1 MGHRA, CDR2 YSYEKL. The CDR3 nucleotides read TGCGCCAGCAGCCAAGGACCTTCAGATACGCAGTATTTT. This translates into CASSQGPSDTQYF.

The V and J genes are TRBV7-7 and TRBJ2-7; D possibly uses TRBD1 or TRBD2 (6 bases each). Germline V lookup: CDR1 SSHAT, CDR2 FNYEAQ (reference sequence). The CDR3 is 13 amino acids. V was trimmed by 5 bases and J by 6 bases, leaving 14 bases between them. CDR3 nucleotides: TGTGCCAGCAGCGTAGGGGGGCAGTTCGAGCAGTACTTC. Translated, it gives CASSVGGQFEQYF.

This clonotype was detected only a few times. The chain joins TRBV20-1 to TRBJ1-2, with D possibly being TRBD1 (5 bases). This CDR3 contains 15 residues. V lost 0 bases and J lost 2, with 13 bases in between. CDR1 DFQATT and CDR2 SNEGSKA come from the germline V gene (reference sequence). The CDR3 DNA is TGCAGTGCTAGAGATGCCAGGGACGTCAACTATGGCTACACCTTC. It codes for CSARDARDVNYGYTF.

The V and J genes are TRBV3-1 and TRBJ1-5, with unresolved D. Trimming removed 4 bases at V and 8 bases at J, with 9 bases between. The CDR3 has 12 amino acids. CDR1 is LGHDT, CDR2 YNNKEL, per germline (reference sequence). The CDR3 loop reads CASSRSSEPQHF. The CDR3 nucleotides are TGTGCCAGCAGCCGCTCCTCGGAGCCCCAGCATTTT. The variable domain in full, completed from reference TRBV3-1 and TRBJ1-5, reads DTAVSQTPKYLVTQMGNDKSIKCEQNLGHDTMYWYKQDSKKFLKIMFSYNNKELIINETVPNRFSPKSPDKAHLNLHINSLELGDSAVYFCASSRSSEPQHFGDGTRLSIL.

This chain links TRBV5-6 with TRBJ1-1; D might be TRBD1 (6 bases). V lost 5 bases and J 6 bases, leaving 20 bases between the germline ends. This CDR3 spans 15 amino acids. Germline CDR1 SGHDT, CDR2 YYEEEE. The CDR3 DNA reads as TGTGCCAGCAGTAGGAACAGGGTGGAGGCCGCTGAAGCTTTCTTT. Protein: CASSRNRVEAAEAFF. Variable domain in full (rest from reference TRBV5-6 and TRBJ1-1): DAGVTQSPTHLIKTRGQQVTLRCSPKSGHDTVSWYQQALGQGPQFIFQYYEEEERQRGNFPDRFSGHQFPNYSSELNVNALLLGDSALYLCASSRNRVEAAEAFFGQGTRLTVV.